The subject of this entry is one TCR beta chain. Antigen: not known. The data derive from a study of metastatic and nonmetastatic thyroid tumors. Study-level background: Patients with malignant and benign thyroid disease provided blood and tumor or nodule tissue, whose repertoires were compared. Notes on the study in general: Reportedly, malignant thyroid tumors had significantly higher TCR beta diversity than benign nodules, in blood and tumor.

Not a single patient had been given any form of treatment at any point before undergoing thyroid surgery. TCRdb reassembled clones from the PCR reads with MiXCR. The table records roughly 20,000 clones, roughly 38% of them present only once. The specimen was tumor tissue. The sequence was collected from a female donor with papillary thyroid cancer or a benign thyroid nodule (not recorded which). Some clones in this sample may be carry-over from other donors' samples.

CDR3 sequence reads: CASNRQGADEQFF. The CDR3 coding sequence is TGTGCCAGCAATAGGCAGGGGGCTGATGAGCAGTTCTTC. The chain couples TRBV2 to TRBJ2-1, with 8 bases identical to TRBD1. V shed 7 bases and J 8 bases; nucleotides not matched to a gene: 7. The CDR3 is 13 amino acids. Looked up from germline, CDR1 is SNHLY and CDR2 is FYNNEI.